A selection of T cell receptor beta chains follows, all from one sample in a study of blood T cells in healthy people across ages. TCRdb recomputed calls from the 5' RACE reads with MiXCR, one row per CDR3 protein. The table lists 850,000 to 1,000,000 distinct CDR3 sequences, 40% to 60% of them singletons. Sample: blood. The receptors were gathered from a man aged 25-40 years in good health. Each CDR3 is given with its conserved first and last residue. D genes are given only for firm matches. A row's size may be missing; if present it is once, few, many or a size class.

clone_size d_call j_call v_call cdr3_nt cdr3_aa
- - TRBJ1-1 TRBV5-1 TGCGCCAGCAGCTTGTCCGAACAGGGCTTGGCTGAAGCTTTCTTT CASSLSEQGLAEAFF
- TRBD1 TRBJ2-5 TRBV11-1 TGTGCCAGCAGCTCGACCCCGATTACAGGGGGCGAAGAGACCCAGTACTTC CASSSTPITGGEETQYF
- - TRBJ2-4 TRBV2 TGTGCCAGCAGCAGGGTAACCAAAAACATTCAGTACTTC CASSRVTKNIQYF
- TRBD1 TRBJ1-5 TRBV6-5 TGTGCCAGCAGTCAACTTACAGGGGGGGACAATCAGCCCCAGCATTTT CASSQLTGGDNQPQHF
- - TRBJ2-5 TRBV5-8 TGTGCCAGCAGCTTGGTGAAGACCCAGTACTTC CASSLVKTQYF
- - TRBJ2-5 TRBV7-6 TGTGCCAGCAGCCCCCTCATGGGGGAGACCCAGTACTTC CASSPLMGETQYF
once TRBD1 TRBJ1-2 TRBV6-5 TGTGCCAGCACTCGGACAGGGGGCAACTATGGCAACACCTTC CASTRTGGNYGNTF
- TRBD1 TRBJ2-2 TRBV12-3/TRBV12-4 TGTGCCAGCAGCAGGGACAGCTACACCGGGGAGCTGTTTTTT CASSRDSYTGELFF
- - TRBJ1-6 TRBV5-6 TGTGCCAGCAGCTTCGGGACGGCAAATTCACCCCTCCACTTT CASSFGTANSPLHF
once - TRBJ2-7 TRBV12-3/TRBV12-4 TGTGCCAGCAATGAGGGCGGGCATGAGCAGTACTTC CASNEGGHEQYF
- TRBD1 TRBJ1-2 TRBV7-2 TGTGCCAGCAGCTTAGAAGGGGGCGTCTACTATGGCTACACCTTC CASSLEGGVYYGYTF
- TRBD1 TRBJ2-3 TRBV28 TGTGCCAGCAGTTTTGGACAGGGGAGCACAGATACGCAGTATTTT CASSFGQGSTDTQYF
- TRBD1 TRBJ1-1 TRBV2 TGTGCCATGGACAGGGGAGGCACTGAAGCTTTCTTT CAMDRGGTEAFF
many - TRBJ1-4 TRBV27 TGTGCCAGCAGTTTACTCCAATTCGGGGGGACTGAAAAACTGTTTTTT CASSLLQFGGTEKLFF
few - TRBJ1-2 TRBV28 TGTGCCAGCAGCATCAACGTACAGAACTATGGCTACACCTTC CASSINVQNYGYTF
once TRBD1 TRBJ1-5 TRBV6-1 TGTGCCAGCAGGTTTTTGGGACAGGAGAATCAGCCCCAGCATTTT CASRFLGQENQPQHF
- - TRBJ1-4 TRBV7-2 TGTGCCAGCAGCTTAAATCGAGGGGGGCGTAATGAAAAACTGTTTTTT CASSLNRGGRNEKLFF
- - TRBJ2-5 TRBV25-1 TGTGCCAGCAGTGAAGACGGGGGCGGAGAGACCCAGTACTTC CASSEDGGGETQYF
once TRBD1 TRBJ2-5 TRBV4-1 TGCGCCAGCAGCCCCGGACAGGGGGTTAATAAGGAGACCCAGTACTTC CASSPGQGVNKETQYF
few - TRBJ1-5 TRBV6-1 TGTGCCAGCACGGACTACCGGGACACGAATCAGCCCCAGCATTTT CASTDYRDTNQPQHF
few - TRBJ1-2 TRBV4-1 TGCGCCAGCAGACCATCTCGAAGAGTTACCCAAAACTATGGCTACACCTTC CASRPSRRVTQNYGYTF
- TRBD1 TRBJ1-1 TRBV7-9 TGTGCCAGCAGTCCCCTGAATGGGCAGGGGGACACTGAAGCTTTCTTT CASSPLNGQGDTEAFF
few - TRBJ2-2 TRBV5-1 TGCGCCAGCAGCTTGGCTCTAAACACCGGGGAGCTGTTTTTT CASSLALNTGELFF
- - TRBJ2-1 TRBV5-6 TGTGCCAGCAGCTTGGCATCCGAGAGGAACTACAATGAGCAGTTCTTC CASSLASERNYNEQFF
few - TRBJ1-5 TRBV6-2/TRBV6-3 TGTGCCAGCAGTTACTCGTTCGGGGCAGAGAATAGCAATCAGCCCCAGCATTTT CASSYSFGAENSNQPQHF
- TRBD1 TRBJ1-6 TRBV27 TGTGCCAGCAGTCCATCAGGGGGTTCGCCCCTCCACTTT CASSPSGGSPLHF
many TRBD2 TRBJ2-1 TRBV5-1 TGCGCCAGCAGCTTGGGGTCTAGCGGGGGGGTCAATGAGCAGTTCTTC CASSLGSSGGVNEQFF
- TRBD2 TRBJ2-1 TRBV4-1 TGCGCCAGCAGCCACGATGGACTAGCGGGGGGGCTTGAGCAGTTCTTC CASSHDGLAGGLEQFF
- - TRBJ2-5 TRBV10-3 TGTGCCATCAGTGAGTTGACTACTGGGGTGGAGACCCAGTACTTC CAISELTTGVETQYF
- TRBD2 TRBJ2-7 TRBV20-1 TGCAGTGCACCAGCCGGGACTAGCGGGGACCCGGAGTACTTC CSAPAGTSGDPEYF
- TRBD2 TRBJ2-5 TRBV12-3/TRBV12-4 TGTGCCAGCAGTTTAGCGCGGGGGGGTCACGAGACCCAGTACTTC CASSLARGGHETQYF
- - TRBJ2-6 TRBV15 TGTGCCACCAGCCCCCAGGATTCTGGGGCCAACGTCCTGACTTTC CATSPQDSGANVLTF
- - TRBJ2-3 TRBV5-6 TGTGCCAGCAGCTTGGAGCCGGGGCGGGGGCCGGATACGCAGTATTTT CASSLEPGRGPDTQYF
- - TRBJ2-7 TRBV20-1 TGCAGTGCTAGGAGAGGTGGGGGAGCCTACGAGCAGTACTTC CSARRGGGAYEQYF
- TRBD1 TRBJ1-1 TRBV24-1 TGTGCCACCAGTGAGCGGACAGGCCAAGCTTTCTTT CATSERTGQAFF
- TRBD2 TRBJ2-5 TRBV4-3 TGCGCCAGCAGCCAAGGGGCTAGCGGGTCCCGGGAGACCCAGTACTTC CASSQGASGSRETQYF
- TRBD1 TRBJ2-7 TRBV25-1 TGTGCCAGCAGTGTCCGGGACAGGGAGGCCCCCAGCTCCTACGAGCAGTACTTC CASSVRDREAPSSYEQYF
few TRBD1 TRBJ2-4 TRBV7-2 TGTGCCAGCAGCTCCCGGGACAGGGACATTCAGTACTTC CASSSRDRDIQYF
- - TRBJ2-7 TRBV9 TGTGCCAGCAGCGTAGAACCTGGGGGGGGCCTCTCCTACGAGCAGTACTTC CASSVEPGGGLSYEQYF
- - TRBJ1-1 TRBV9 TGTGCCAGCAGCGTAGGCGGAGGTAAGGGGAACACTGAAGCTTTCTTT CASSVGGGKGNTEAFF
once TRBD1 TRBJ2-7 TRBV28 TGTGCCAGCAGTCCGCCACCGGGACAGGGTGACCACGAGCAGTACTTC CASSPPPGQGDHEQYF
- TRBD2 TRBJ2-2 TRBV5-1 TGCGCCAGCACCTCAGTAGCGGGGGCCAACACCGGGGAGCTGTTTTTT CASTSVAGANTGELFF
- - TRBJ2-3 TRBV3-1 TGTGCCAGCAGCCAAGCCCAGGGCACCTTCACAGATACGCAGTATTTT CASSQAQGTFTDTQYF
- TRBD2 TRBJ2-7 TRBV6-2/TRBV6-3 TGTGCCAGCAGTTTAACTAGCGGGAGTAACGAGCAGTACTTC CASSLTSGSNEQYF
- TRBD1 TRBJ1-2 TRBV18 TGTGCCAGCTCAACAATCGACAGGGACTATGGCTACACCTTC CASSTIDRDYGYTF
- TRBD1 TRBJ2-7 TRBV28 TGTGCCAGCAGGCAGGGGGTCTCCTACGAGCAGTACTTC CASRQGVSYEQYF
- - TRBJ2-1 TRBV7-2 TGTGCCAGCAGCTTAGCAGGGCCACTTGTCAATGAGCAGTTCTTC CASSLAGPLVNEQFF